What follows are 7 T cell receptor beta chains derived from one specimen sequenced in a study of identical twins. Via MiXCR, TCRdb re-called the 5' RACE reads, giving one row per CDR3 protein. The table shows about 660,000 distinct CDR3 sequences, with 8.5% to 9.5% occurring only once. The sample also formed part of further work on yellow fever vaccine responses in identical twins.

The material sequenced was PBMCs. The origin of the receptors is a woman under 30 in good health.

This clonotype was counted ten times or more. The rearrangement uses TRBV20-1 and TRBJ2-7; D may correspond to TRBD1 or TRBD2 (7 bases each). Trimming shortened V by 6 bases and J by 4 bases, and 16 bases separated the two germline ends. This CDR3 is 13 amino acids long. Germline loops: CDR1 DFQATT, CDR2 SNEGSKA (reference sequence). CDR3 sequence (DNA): TGCAGTGCCCTAGCAGGGGGGGCTTACGAGCAGTACTTC. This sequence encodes CSALAGGAYEQYF.

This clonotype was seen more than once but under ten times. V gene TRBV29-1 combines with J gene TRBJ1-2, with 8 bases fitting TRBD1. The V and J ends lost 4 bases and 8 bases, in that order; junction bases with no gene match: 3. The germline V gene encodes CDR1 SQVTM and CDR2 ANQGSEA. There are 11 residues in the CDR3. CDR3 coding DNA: TGCAGCGTTGGCTCAGGGGGCGGCTACACCTTC. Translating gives CSVGSGGGYTF.

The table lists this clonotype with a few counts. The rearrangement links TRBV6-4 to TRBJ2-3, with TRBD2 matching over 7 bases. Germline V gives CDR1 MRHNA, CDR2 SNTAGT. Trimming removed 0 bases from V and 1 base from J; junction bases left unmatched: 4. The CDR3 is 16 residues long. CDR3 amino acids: CASSDSAAGGTDTQYF. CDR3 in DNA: TGTGCCAGCAGTGACTCAGCGGCGGGGGGCACAGATACGCAGTATTTT.

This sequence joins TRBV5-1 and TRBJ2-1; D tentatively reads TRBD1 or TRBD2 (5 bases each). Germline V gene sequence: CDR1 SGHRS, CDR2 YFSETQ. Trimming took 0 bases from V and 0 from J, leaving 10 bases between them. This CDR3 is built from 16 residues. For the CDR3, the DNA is TGCGCCAGCAGCTTGGCGGGGACGGCCTCCTACAATGAGCAGTTCTTC. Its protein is CASSLAGTASYNEQFF.

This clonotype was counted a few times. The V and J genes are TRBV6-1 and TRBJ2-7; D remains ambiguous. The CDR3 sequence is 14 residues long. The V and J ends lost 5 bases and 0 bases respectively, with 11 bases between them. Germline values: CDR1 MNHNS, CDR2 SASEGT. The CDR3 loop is CASSMLQTSYEQYF. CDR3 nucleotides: TGTGCCAGCAGTATGCTTCAGACCTCCTACGAGCAGTACTTC.

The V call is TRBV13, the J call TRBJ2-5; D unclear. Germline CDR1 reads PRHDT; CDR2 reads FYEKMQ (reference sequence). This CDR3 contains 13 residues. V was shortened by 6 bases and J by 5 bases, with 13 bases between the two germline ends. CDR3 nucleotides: TGTGCCAGCAGTTACAGAGCCTCGGAGACCCAGTACTTC. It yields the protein CASSYRASETQYF.

The CDR3 is CASSWAVGYEQYF. In nucleotides, the CDR3 is TGCGCCAGCAGCTGGGCGGTGGGATACGAGCAGTACTTC. The chain employs TRBV5-1 and TRBJ2-7; D is undetermined. The germline gives CDR1 SGHRS, CDR2 YFSETQ. The CDR3 is 13 residues long. Trimming removed 3 bases from V and 4 bases from J, with 11 bases in between.